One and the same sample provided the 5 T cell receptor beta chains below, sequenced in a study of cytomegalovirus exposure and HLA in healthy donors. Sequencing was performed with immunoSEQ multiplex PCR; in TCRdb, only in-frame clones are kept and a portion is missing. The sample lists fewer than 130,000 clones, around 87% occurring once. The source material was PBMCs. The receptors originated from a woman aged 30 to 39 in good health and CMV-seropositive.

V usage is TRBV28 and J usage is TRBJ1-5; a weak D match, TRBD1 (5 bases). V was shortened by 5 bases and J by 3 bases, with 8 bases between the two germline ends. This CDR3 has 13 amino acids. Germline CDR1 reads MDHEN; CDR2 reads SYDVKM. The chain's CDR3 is CASSRRDNQPQHF. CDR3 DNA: TGTGCCAGCAGTCGCAGGGACAATCAGCCCCAGCATTTT.

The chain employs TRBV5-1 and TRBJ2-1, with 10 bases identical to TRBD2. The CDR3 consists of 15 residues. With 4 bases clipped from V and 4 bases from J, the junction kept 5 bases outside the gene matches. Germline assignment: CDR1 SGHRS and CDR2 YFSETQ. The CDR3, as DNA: TGCGCCAGCAGCCAAAGCGGGAGGGTGTACAATGAGCAGTTCTTC. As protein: CASSQSGRVYNEQFF.

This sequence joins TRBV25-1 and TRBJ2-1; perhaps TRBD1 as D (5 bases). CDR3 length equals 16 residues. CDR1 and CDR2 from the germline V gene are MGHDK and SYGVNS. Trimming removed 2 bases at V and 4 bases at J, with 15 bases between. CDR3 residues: CASSELGQGLYNEQFF. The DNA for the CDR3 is TGTGCCAGCAGTGAACTGGGGCAGGGATTATACAATGAGCAGTTCTTC.

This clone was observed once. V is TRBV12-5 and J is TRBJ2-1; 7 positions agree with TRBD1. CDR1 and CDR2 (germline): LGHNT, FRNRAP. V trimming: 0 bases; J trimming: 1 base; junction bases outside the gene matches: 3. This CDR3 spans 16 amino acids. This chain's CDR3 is CASGLVLGQSYNEQFF. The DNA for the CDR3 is TGTGCTAGTGGTTTGGTACTGGGACAGTCCTACAATGAGCAGTTCTTC.

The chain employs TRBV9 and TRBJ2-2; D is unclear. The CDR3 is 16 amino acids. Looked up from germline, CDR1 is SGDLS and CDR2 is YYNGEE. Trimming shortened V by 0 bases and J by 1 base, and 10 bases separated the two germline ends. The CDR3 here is CASSVEVGENTGELFF. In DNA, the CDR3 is TGTGCCAGCAGCGTAGAAGTAGGAGAGAACACCGGGGAGCTGTTTTTT. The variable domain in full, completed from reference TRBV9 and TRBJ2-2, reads DSGVTQTPKHLITATGQRVTLRCSPRSGDLSVYWYQQSLDQGLQFLIQYYNGEERAKGNILERFSAQQFPDLHSELNLSSLELGDSALYFCASSVEVGENTGELFFGEGSRLTVL.